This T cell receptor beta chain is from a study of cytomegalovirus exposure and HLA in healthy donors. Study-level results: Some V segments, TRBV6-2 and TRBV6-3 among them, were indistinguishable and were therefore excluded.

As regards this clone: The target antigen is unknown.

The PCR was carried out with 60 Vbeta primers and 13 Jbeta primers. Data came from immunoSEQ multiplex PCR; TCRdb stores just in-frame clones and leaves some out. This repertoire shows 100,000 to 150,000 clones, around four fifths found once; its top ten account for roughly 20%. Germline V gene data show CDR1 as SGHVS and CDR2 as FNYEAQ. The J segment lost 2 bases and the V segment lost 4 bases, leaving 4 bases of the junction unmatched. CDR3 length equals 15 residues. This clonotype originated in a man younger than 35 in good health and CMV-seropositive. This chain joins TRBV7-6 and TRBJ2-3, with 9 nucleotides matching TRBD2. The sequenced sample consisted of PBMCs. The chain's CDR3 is CASSSSGGSTDTQYF. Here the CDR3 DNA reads TGTGCCAGCAGCTCCAGCGGGGGGTCCACAGATACGCAGTATTTT.